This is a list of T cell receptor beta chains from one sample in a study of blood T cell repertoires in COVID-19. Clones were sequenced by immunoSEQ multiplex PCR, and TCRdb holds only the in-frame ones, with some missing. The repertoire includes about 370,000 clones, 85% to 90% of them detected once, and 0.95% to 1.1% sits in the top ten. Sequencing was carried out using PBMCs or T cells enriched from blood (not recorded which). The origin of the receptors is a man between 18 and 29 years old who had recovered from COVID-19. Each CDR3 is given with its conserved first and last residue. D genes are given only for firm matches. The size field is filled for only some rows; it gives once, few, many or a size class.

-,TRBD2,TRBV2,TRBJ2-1,CASSRTRDNEQFF,TGTGCCAGCAGCCGGACTAGGGACAATGAGCAGTTCTTC
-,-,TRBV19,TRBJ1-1,CASSREVEAFF,TGTGCCAGTAGTAGGGAGGTTGAAGCTTTCTTT
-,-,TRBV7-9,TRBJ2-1,CAMPSGAEQFF,TGTGCCATGCCTTCGGGAGCTGAGCAGTTCTTC
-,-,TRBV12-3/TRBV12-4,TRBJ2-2,CASRPRGRELFF,TGTGCCAGCAGGCCCAGGGGCAGGGAGCTGTTTTTT
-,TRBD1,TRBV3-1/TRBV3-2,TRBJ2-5,CASSQDHRGKETQYF,TGTGCCAGCAGCCAAGATCACAGGGGAAAAGAGACCCAGTACTTC
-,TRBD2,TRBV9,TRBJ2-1,CASSVTGGSYNEQFF,TGTGCCAGCAGCGTTACGGGAGGATCCTACAATGAGCAGTTCTTC
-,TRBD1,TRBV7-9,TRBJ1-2,CASSLEDRVSGYTF,TGTGCCAGCAGCTTAGAGGACAGGGTCTCTGGCTACACCTTC
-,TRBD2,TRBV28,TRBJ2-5,CASSDPGTSGEGETQYF,TGTGCCAGCTCGGATCCCGGGACTAGCGGCGAGGGGGAGACCCAGTACTTC
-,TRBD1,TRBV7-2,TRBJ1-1,CASSRGDRVGSYTEAFF,TGTGCCAGCAGCAGAGGGGACAGGGTGGGAAGTTACACTGAAGCTTTCTTT
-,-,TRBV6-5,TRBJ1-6,CASSSTGLSNSPLHF,TGTGCCAGCTCTTCCACGGGACTTTCTAATTCACCCCTCCACTTT
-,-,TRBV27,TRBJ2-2,CASSSHTGYTGELFF,TGTGCCAGCAGTTCCCATACAGGGTACACCGGGGAGCTGTTTTTT
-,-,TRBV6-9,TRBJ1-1,CASSYETGMRVGNTEAFF,TGTGCCAGCAGTTACGAGACGGGGATGCGGGTCGGGAACACTGAAGCTTTCTTT
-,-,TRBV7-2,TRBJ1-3,CASSLFDRPFSGNTIYF,TGTGCCAGCAGCTTGTTCGACAGACCATTCTCTGGAAACACCATATATTTT
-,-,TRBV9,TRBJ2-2,CASSFQGGGTGELFF,TGTGCCAGCAGCTTCCAGGGGGGCGGCACCGGGGAGCTGTTTTTT
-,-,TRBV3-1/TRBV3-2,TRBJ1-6,CASSDSPGDGSPLHF,TGTGCCAGCAGCGACAGTCCGGGAGATGGGTCACCCCTCCACTTT
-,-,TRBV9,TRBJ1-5,CASSTEAVGNQPQHF,TGTGCCAGCAGCACGGAGGCGGTAGGCAATCAGCCCCAGCATTTT
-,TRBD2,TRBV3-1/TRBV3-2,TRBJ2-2,CASNPPLPTSGRAKNTGELFF,TGTGCCAGCAACCCTCCCCTACCCACTAGCGGGAGAGCTAAGAACACCGGGGAGCTGTTTTTT
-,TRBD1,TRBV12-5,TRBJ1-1,CASGFLVAGGRNTEAFF,TGTGCTAGTGGTTTTCTCGTGGCAGGGGGCCGGAACACTGAAGCTTTCTTT
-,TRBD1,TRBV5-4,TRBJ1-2,CASSLELGGGGYTF,TGTGCCAGCAGCTTGGAGTTAGGGGGCGGGGGCTACACCTTC
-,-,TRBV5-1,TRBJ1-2,CASSLGVLAPANYGYTF,TGCGCCAGCAGCTTAGGAGTGCTTGCCCCAGCTAACTATGGCTACACCTTC
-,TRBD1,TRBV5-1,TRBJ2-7,CASSFTGIPGQSLHEQYF,TGCGCCAGCAGCTTTACGGGGATCCCGGGACAGAGTTTGCACGAGCAGTACTTC
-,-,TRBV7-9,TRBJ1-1,CASSPGRRTEAFF,TGTGCCAGCAGCCCCGGGAGGCGCACTGAAGCTTTCTTT
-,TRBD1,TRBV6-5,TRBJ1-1,CASSQGSAEAFF,TGTGCCAGTTCACAGGGGAGCGCTGAAGCTTTCTTT
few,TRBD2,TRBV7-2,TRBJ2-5,CASSLAPLTSGSQETQYF,TGTGCCAGCAGCTTAGCCCCTTTGACTAGCGGGAGCCAAGAGACCCAGTACTTC
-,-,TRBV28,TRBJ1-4,CASSGTEGGEKLFF,TGTGCCAGCAGTGGGACCGAAGGAGGGGAAAAACTGTTTTTT
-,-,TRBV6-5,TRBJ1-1,CVDITGRPTEAFF,TGTGTAGACATAACCGGGAGGCCCACTGAAGCTTTCTTT
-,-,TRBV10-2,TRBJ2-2,CASSPGLVTGELFF,TGCGCCAGCAGCCCCGGACTTGTAACCGGGGAGCTGTTTTTT
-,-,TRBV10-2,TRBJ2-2,CASSESPESAGELFF,TGCGCCAGCAGTGAGTCGCCGGAGAGCGCCGGGGAGCTGTTTTTT
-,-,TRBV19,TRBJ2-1,CASSIGVYNEQFF,TGTGCCAGTAGTATAGGTGTATACAATGAGCAGTTCTTC
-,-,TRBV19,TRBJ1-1,CASSPMAAEAFF,TGTGCCAGTAGCCCAATGGCAGCTGAAGCTTTCTTT
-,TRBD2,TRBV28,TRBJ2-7,CASSGGVYEQYF,TGTGCCAGCAGCGGGGGGGTTTACGAGCAGTACTTC
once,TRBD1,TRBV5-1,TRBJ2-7,CASSSGQVREQYF,TGCGCCAGCAGCTCCGGACAGGTAAGGGAGCAGTACTTC
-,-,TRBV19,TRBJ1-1,CASSLATEAFF,TGTGCCAGTAGTTTAGCTACTGAAGCTTTCTTT
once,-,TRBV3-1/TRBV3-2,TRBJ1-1,CASSLLGTPNTEAFF,TGTGCCAGCAGCCTACTCGGGACACCGAACACTGAAGCTTTCTTT
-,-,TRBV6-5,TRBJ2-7,CASSYRGQSLEQYF,TGTGCCAGCAGTTACCGTGGACAGAGTTTAGAGCAGTACTTC
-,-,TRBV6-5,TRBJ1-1,CAIREGRVTEAFF,TGTGCCATCCGGGAAGGGCGGGTCACTGAAGCTTTCTTT
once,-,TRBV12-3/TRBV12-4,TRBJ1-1,CASSFKRDTEAFF,TGTGCCAGCAGTTTTAAGAGGGACACTGAAGCTTTCTTT
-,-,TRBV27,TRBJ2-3,CASSPYVSGSTDTQYF,TGTGCCAGCAGTCCCTACGTCAGCGGGAGCACAGATACGCAGTATTTT
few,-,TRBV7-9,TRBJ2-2,CASSLPFTGELFF,TGTGCCAGCAGCTTACCCTTCACCGGGGAGCTGTTTTTT